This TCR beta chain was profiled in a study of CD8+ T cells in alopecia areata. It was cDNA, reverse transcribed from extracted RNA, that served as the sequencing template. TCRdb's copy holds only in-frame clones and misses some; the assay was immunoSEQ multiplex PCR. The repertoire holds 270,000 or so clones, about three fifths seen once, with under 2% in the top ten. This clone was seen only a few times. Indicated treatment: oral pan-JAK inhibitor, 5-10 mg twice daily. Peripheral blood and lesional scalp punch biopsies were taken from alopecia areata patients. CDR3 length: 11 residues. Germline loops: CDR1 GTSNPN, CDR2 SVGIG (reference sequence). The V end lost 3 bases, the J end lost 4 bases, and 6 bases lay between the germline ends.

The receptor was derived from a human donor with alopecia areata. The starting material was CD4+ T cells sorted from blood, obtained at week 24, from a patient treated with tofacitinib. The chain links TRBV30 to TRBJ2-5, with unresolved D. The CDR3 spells CAWSPGETQYF. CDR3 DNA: TGTGCCTGGAGCCCCGGAGAGACCCAGTACTTC.